This TCR beta chain was obtained from a study of blood T cell repertoires in COVID-19. About the research overall: Spain, Italy and the United States supplied samples that represented acute and convalescent COVID-19. From T cells, B-cell-depleted T cells, or PBMCs came the material, which was cDNA or gDNA.

CDR1 and CDR2 from the germline V gene are MNHEY and SMNVEV (reference sequence). The CDR3 totals 16 residues. Trimming took 3 bases from V and 4 from J, leaving 18 bases between them. Original methodology: Amplified reference gene primers provided the basis for estimating nucleated cell counts. The repertoire was sequenced with immunoSEQ multiplex PCR; TCRdb's copy has only in-frame clones and lacks some. V and J calls and clone size are as listed in that table; D and trimming were resolved from the DNA. The table has 85,000 to 90,000 clones, 85% to 95% seen once. This clonotype was obtained from a human donor with active COVID-19. The donor label of this sample is uncertain. The material sequenced was peripheral blood. The chain joins TRBV27 to TRBJ2-5; TRBD2 might be the D (5 bases). The CDR3 DNA reads TGTGCCAGCAGTTTGTTGGGGTCGACTAACAGAGAGACCCAGTACTTC. Translation gives CASSLLGSTNRETQYF.